Listed below are T cell receptor beta chains from one sample, sequenced in a study of blood T cell repertoires in COVID-19. TCRdb keeps only in-frame clones here, not all; method: immunoSEQ multiplex PCR. This sample has around 120,000 clones, with 88% found just once. Sequenced material: peripheral blood. These receptors came from a human donor in a cohort sampled during active COVID-19. Each CDR3 is given with its conserved first and last residue. The D gene is left open where the match is weak. Expanded clones get a size class; other rows say once, few or many, or leave the size out.

TRBJ2-5 TRBV5-6 - TRBD1 TGTGCCAGCAGCTTTGAGTGGACAGGGGGGGAGACCCAGTACTTC CASSFEWTGGETQYF
TRBJ1-2 TRBV11-1 once TRBD1 TGTGCCAGCAGCATGACAGGGGCCATGAATGGCTACACCTTC CASSMTGAMNGYTF
TRBJ1-6 TRBV7-2 - TRBD1 TGTGCCAGCAGAAGAATACAGGGGGCTTGGTCACCCCTCCACTTT CASRRIQGAWSPLHF
TRBJ2-7 TRBV4-2 - TRBD1 TGTGCCAGCAGCCAGGAGGGACAGGGGGCTAGGGAGCAGTACTTC CASSQEGQGAREQYF
TRBJ2-1 TRBV6-7 - - TGTGCCAGCAGTTACGTGCTGTGGAGCTCCTACAATGAGCAGTTCTTC CASSYVLWSSYNEQFF
TRBJ1-4 TRBV7-9 - - TGTGCCAGCAGCTTATTTACAGGGAGGGACGAAAAACTGTTTTTT CASSLFTGRDEKLFF
TRBJ2-7 TRBV5-5 - TRBD2 TGTGCCAGCAGCTTGTATTCTAGCGGAGCGTCATCCTACGAGCAGTACTTC CASSLYSSGASSYEQYF
TRBJ2-4 TRBV27 - - TGTGCCAGCAGTTATATGTCTAGGGCCAAAAACATTCAGTACTTC CASSYMSRAKNIQYF
TRBJ2-1 TRBV23-1 - - TGCGCCACGAGACTAGACACTGAGCAGTTCTTC CATRLDTEQFF
TRBJ2-7 TRBV6-1 - - TGTGCCAGCAGTGAAATCTACGACGAGCAGTACTTC CASSEIYDEQYF
TRBJ2-6 TRBV9 - - TGTGCCAGCAGCCCCCTCGGGACTGGGGGAGGCTCTGGGGCCAACGTCCTGACTTTC CASSPLGTGGGSGANVLTF
TRBJ2-7 TRBV10-1 - - TGCGCCAGCAGTACCGCGGAGGGCCACGAGCAGTACTTC CASSTAEGHEQYF
TRBJ2-3 TRBV5-1 - - TGCGCCAGCAGCCCCGACATCCCAGTCACAGATACGCAGTATTTT CASSPDIPVTDTQYF
TRBJ1-5 TRBV2 - - TGTGCCAGCAGTGAAGATGGAGAGAAGCCCCAGCATTTT CASSEDGEKPQHF
TRBJ2-2 TRBV11-1 - TRBD2 TGTGCCGCAGCGGGGGGGCCTAACGGGGAGCTGTTTTTT CAAAGGPNGELFF
TRBJ2-7 TRBV19 - TRBD1 TGTGCCAGTAGCTTCAGTCCGGGACAGGGTATCAACGAGCAGTACTTC CASSFSPGQGINEQYF
TRBJ1-4 TRBV29-1 - - TGCAGCGTCGGGGGGCAGCCTAATGAAAAACTGTTTTTT CSVGGQPNEKLFF
TRBJ1-2 TRBV28 once - TGTGCCAGCAGTTTTTCTGATTATGGAGACTACACCTTC CASSFSDYGDYTF
TRBJ2-1 TRBV6-8 - - TGTGCCAGCAGAGCTACACTTCCTCGGGATAATGAGCAGTTCTTC CASRATLPRDNEQFF
TRBJ1-2 TRBV6-5 - TRBD1 TGTGCCAGCAGCCTCCGGAGGACAGGAAATGGCTACACCTTC CASSLRRTGNGYTF
TRBJ2-7 TRBV6-6 - TRBD2 TGTGCCAGCTTCACTAGCGGCTCCTACGAGCAGTACTTC CASFTSGSYEQYF
TRBJ2-7 TRBV7-9 - - TGTGCCAGCATCCCACTCTCAGGGGCAGCCTCCTACGAGCAGTACTTC CASIPLSGAASYEQYF
TRBJ2-2 TRBV18 - TRBD2 TGTGCCAGCTCACCACCGAGTCTCCGGACTAGCGGGTTTCGTGGGGAGCTGTTTTTT CASSPPSLRTSGFRGELFF
TRBJ2-1 TRBV7-9 - TRBD2 TGTGCCAGCAGCTTAGCGGCGGGAGGCAGGGCCCATGAGCAGTTCTTC CASSLAAGGRAHEQFF
TRBJ2-7 TRBV29-1 - TRBD2 TGCAGCGTTGGGGGACTAGCGGTATACGAGCAGTACTTC CSVGGLAVYEQYF
TRBJ1-5 TRBV12-2 once - TGTGCAAGTCGCTTGTTCAGGGCTAGCAATCAGCCCCAGCATTTT CASRLFRASNQPQHF
TRBJ2-7 TRBV6-5 - TRBD1 TGTGCCAGGCCGACAGGGGGGATTTTGTACGAGCAGTACTTC CARPTGGILYEQYF
TRBJ2-3 TRBV2 - - TGTGCCAGCAGGGTATCGGCGGCGCAAGATACGCAGTATTTT CASRVSAAQDTQYF
TRBJ2-7 TRBV10-3 - TRBD2 TGTGCCATCAGCCCCTCAGCGGGAGGGCCCTACGAGCAGTACTTC CAISPSAGGPYEQYF
TRBJ2-1 TRBV20-1 - - TGCAGTGCTAGTGGCCCGGGGAATGAGCAGTTCTTC CSASGPGNEQFF
TRBJ1-3 TRBV10-3 - - TGTGCCATCAGGGACAGACCTAACATCTCTGGAAACACCATATATTTT CAIRDRPNISGNTIYF
TRBJ2-2 TRBV20-1 - TRBD1 TGCAGTGCTAGTCCCGGGACAGGGGTCGGCGCCGGGGAGCTGTTTTTT CSASPGTGVGAGELFF
TRBJ2-5 TRBV11-2 once TRBD2 TGTGCCAGCAGCTCTCCCCCAGCGGGGGTGAGGGGAGAGACCCAGTACTTC CASSSPPAGVRGETQYF
TRBJ2-7 TRBV6-5 - TRBD2 TGTGCCAGCAAGATAGGGACTAGCTACGAGCAGTACTTC CASKIGTSYEQYF
TRBJ2-2 TRBV3-1/TRBV3-2 - - TGTGCCAGCAGCCAAGATCCGACAGCCTTTATGTGGGGTAACACCGGGGAGCTGTTTTTT CASSQDPTAFMWGNTGELFF
TRBJ2-7 TRBV18 - - TGTGCCAGCTCACCAGGACAGATAAGCTCCTACGAGCAGTACTTC CASSPGQISSYEQYF
TRBJ2-4 TRBV3-1/TRBV3-2 few - TGTGCCAGCAGCCAAGTAGCCAGCCTAGCCAAAAACATTCAGTACTTC CASSQVASLAKNIQYF
TRBJ2-1 TRBV5-1 few - TGCGCCAGCAGCCCCGGGGCAGGGGACTACAATGAGCAGTTCTTC CASSPGAGDYNEQFF
TRBJ2-7 TRBV10-3 - - TGTGCCATCAGAGACACAATTTACGAGCAGTACTTC CAIRDTIYEQYF
TRBJ1-3 TRBV30 - - TGTGCCTGGAGTGGAGGACTTACAGGAAACACCATATATTTT CAWSGGLTGNTIYF
TRBJ1-4 TRBV19 - TRBD1 TGTGCCAGTAGTGGACAGGTGACTAATGAAAAACTGTTTTTT CASSGQVTNEKLFF
TRBJ1-2 TRBV6-6 - - TGTGCCAGCAGGGGAACAGCGGACTATGGCTACACCTTC CASRGTADYGYTF
TRBJ2-4 TRBV4-1 - TRBD2 TGCGCCAGCAGCCAAGAAAGCGGGAGGGATTATATGGACATTCAGTACTTC CASSQESGRDYMDIQYF
TRBJ1-6 TRBV5-1 - - TGCGCCAGCAGCGCCGAGGTGCCGAGGGGGTATTCGACCTCACCCCTCCACTTT CASSAEVPRGYSTSPLHF
TRBJ2-1 TRBV5-5 - TRBD1 TGTGCCAGCAGCCTAACTCTAAGGGGGCCGAACAATGAGCAGTTCTTC CASSLTLRGPNNEQFF
TRBJ1-2 TRBV2 - - TGTGCCAGCATCACACAGGACAGTCGATATGGCTACACCTTC CASITQDSRYGYTF
TRBJ1-3 TRBV19 - - TGTGCCAGTAGTATAAGACAGATCTCTGGAAACACCATATATTTT CASSIRQISGNTIYF
TRBJ2-7 TRBV4-2 few TRBD2 TGTGCCAGCAGCCCCCGGATAGCGGGCCTAAGCTCCTACGAGCAGTACTTC CASSPRIAGLSSYEQYF
TRBJ2-7 TRBV25-1 once TRBD1 TGTGCCAGCAGTGGGGGGACAGGAATCTACGAGCAGTACTTC CASSGGTGIYEQYF
TRBJ2-5 TRBV7-9 - - TGTGCCAGCAGCCCCGGGGTAGCGGAGTCGACCCAGTACTTC CASSPGVAESTQYF
TRBJ2-2 TRBV19 - TRBD2 TGTGCCAGTAGTATACGAGGACTAGCGGGGGCCACCGCGAACACCGGGGAGCTGTTTTTT CASSIRGLAGATANTGELFF
TRBJ2-7 TRBV28 - TRBD1 TGTGCCAGCAGTAACAGGGGCGAGCAGTACTTC CASSNRGEQYF
TRBJ1-5 TRBV19 - - TGTGCCAGTAGTATACCGCGGACAGATAGCAATCAGCCCCAGCATTTT CASSIPRTDSNQPQHF